This TCR beta chain came from a study of T cell repertoires in cytomegalovirus infection. Turning to the study itself: In public TCR beta signatures, there were indications of both CMV infection and matching HLA type.

TCRdb re-called the reads through MiXCR, storing one row per CDR3 protein. The sample lists about 300,000 distinct CDR3 sequences; around 10% were seen once. This clonotype was seen repeatedly, ten times or more. The sequence came from a human donor in good health (CMV status not recorded). Some clones in this sample may be carry-over from other donors' samples. Source material: PBMCs.

This CDR3 reads CASSLNRDEQYV. The CDR3 nucleotides read TGTGCCAGCAGCTTAAATAGAGACGAGCAGTACGTC. The genes are TRBV7-8 and TRBJ2-7; D is uncertain. V dropped 2 bases and J dropped 5 bases, with 7 bases sitting between them. The germline gives CDR1 SGHVS, CDR2 FQNEAQ. The CDR3 consists of 12 residues.